The rows below give T cell receptor beta chains drawn from one sample of a study of T cells in tuberculosis. Sequenced by immunoSEQ multiplex PCR; TCRdb stores in-frame clones only, minus some. The repertoire includes about 50,000 clones, 90% to 95% of them detected once, and approximately 1.5% sits in the top ten. The sequences come from PBMCs, collected at tuberculosis diagnosis. These receptor sequences come from an adult with tuberculosis. The CDR3 runs from the conserved cysteine through the conserved F or W. D genes are given only for firm matches. Part of the rows lack a size; the others show once, few, many or a class for expanded clones.

V gene,D gene,clone size,J gene,CDR3 protein,CDR3 DNA
TRBV6-5,TRBD2,NA,TRBJ2-3,CASSYWPAGGDTQYF,TGTGCCAGCAGTTATTGGCCTGCGGGGGGAGATACGCAGTATTTT
TRBV29-1,NA,NA,TRBJ1-2,CSVEGAGGHGYTF,TGCAGCGTTGAAGGGGCGGGCGGACATGGCTACACCTTC
TRBV5-6,TRBD2,NA,TRBJ2-7,CASSLVSGRGHEQYF,TGTGCCAGCAGCTTGGTGAGCGGGAGAGGGCACGAGCAGTACTTC
TRBV6-6,NA,NA,TRBJ2-5,CASSNPIETQYF,TGTGCCAGCTCCAATCCCATTGAGACCCAGTACTTC
TRBV5-1,NA,NA,TRBJ1-2,CASSQDSFYGYTF,TGCGCCAGCAGCCAGGACAGCTTCTATGGCTACACCTTC
TRBV19,NA,few,TRBJ1-1,CASSTGQNTEAFF,TGTGCCAGTAGTACCGGACAGAACACTGAAGCTTTCTTT
TRBV11-1,NA,NA,TRBJ2-7,CASSLLGGTKAYEQYF,TGTGCCAGCAGCTTACTAGGAGGGACCAAGGCCTACGAGCAGTACTTC
TRBV29-1,NA,NA,TRBJ2-1,CSVESLVTPNEQFF,TGCAGCGTTGAATCACTAGTTACCCCCAATGAGCAGTTCTTC
TRBV7-2,NA,NA,TRBJ2-1,CASSPVVSYNEQFF,TGTGCCAGCAGCCCGGTCGTCTCCTACAATGAGCAGTTCTTC
TRBV30,NA,NA,TRBJ2-1,CAWSVRGEQFF,TGTGCCTGGAGTGTACGCGGGGAGCAGTTCTTC
TRBV7-2,NA,NA,TRBJ2-1,CASSLLDEQFF,TGTGCCAGCAGCTTACTCGATGAGCAGTTCTTC
TRBV27,TRBD2,NA,TRBJ2-7,CASSYLTSGRAYEQYF,TGTGCCAGCAGTTACCTCACTAGCGGGAGGGCCTACGAGCAGTACTTC
TRBV5-1,TRBD1,NA,TRBJ2-7,CASNLTGERRAVPYEQYF,TGCGCCAGCAACCTGACAGGGGAGCGACGAGCGGTCCCCTACGAGCAGTACTTC
TRBV15,TRBD1,NA,TRBJ2-7,CATQRADRGWEQYF,TGTGCCACCCAAAGAGCTGACAGGGGTTGGGAGCAGTACTTC
TRBV9,NA,NA,TRBJ1-5,CASSPSDGPNQPQHF,TGTGCCAGCAGCCCGTCAGATGGGCCCAATCAGCCCCAGCATTTT
TRBV6-6,NA,NA,TRBJ2-7,CASRNAGDEQYF,TGTGCCAGCAGGAACGCAGGGGACGAGCAGTACTTC
TRBV4-3,TRBD2,once,TRBJ2-3,CASSQGTSGIYDTQYF,TGCGCCAGCAGCCAAGGAACTAGCGGGATTTATGATACGCAGTATTTT
TRBV4-2,TRBD1,NA,TRBJ1-2,CASSQDWGQGDGYTF,TGTGCCAGCAGCCAAGATTGGGGACAGGGCGACGGCTACACCTTC
TRBV7-2,TRBD2,NA,TRBJ2-1,CASSFKASGRAQLYNEQFF,TGTGCCAGCAGCTTTAAGGCTAGCGGGAGGGCCCAGCTCTACAATGAGCAGTTCTTC
TRBV28,NA,NA,TRBJ1-1,CAIRRRYTEAFF,TGTGCCATTAGACGGAGGTACACTGAAGCTTTCTTT
TRBV6-1,TRBD1,NA,TRBJ1-2,CASSDRGENYGYTF,TGTGCCAGCAGCGACAGGGGGGAGAACTATGGCTACACCTTC
TRBV9,TRBD2,NA,TRBJ2-7,CASSVGLAEAYEQYF,TGTGCCAGCAGCGTAGGACTAGCGGAGGCCTACGAGCAGTACTTC
TRBV4-3,NA,NA,TRBJ2-7,CASSQDLQGRSEQYF,TGCGCCAGCAGCCAAGACTTACAGGGTCGGAGCGAGCAGTACTTC
TRBV5-4,NA,once,TRBJ2-5,CASSSPLGSGGMGETQYF,TGTGCCAGCAGCTCCCCCCTCGGCAGTGGCGGGATGGGAGAGACCCAGTACTTC
TRBV2,NA,NA,TRBJ2-1,CASTVRGVHEQFF,TGTGCCAGCACAGTGCGCGGGGTTCATGAGCAGTTCTTC
TRBV5-6,TRBD2,NA,TRBJ2-3,CASSLVSGLAGVSNTQYF,TGTGCCAGCAGCTTGGTTTCTGGACTAGCGGGAGTTTCTAATACGCAGTATTTT
TRBV7-9,NA,NA,TRBJ2-5,CASSLMRAGETQYF,TGTGCCAGCAGCTTAATGAGAGCCGGGGAGACCCAGTACTTC
TRBV11-1,TRBD1,NA,TRBJ1-2,CASSLDRTGIGGYTF,TGTGCCAGCAGCTTAGACCGGACAGGGATAGGGGGCTACACCTTC
TRBV29-1,NA,NA,TRBJ2-5,CSVGGGETQYF,TGCAGCGTTGGCGGAGGAGAGACCCAGTACTTC
TRBV29-1,NA,NA,TRBJ2-1,CSVVAGRRGNEQFF,TGCAGCGTTGTAGCCGGGAGACGAGGAAATGAGCAGTTCTTC
TRBV30,NA,NA,TRBJ1-2,CAWSVRSGYTF,TGTGCCTGGAGTGTACGTAGTGGCTACACCTTC
TRBV29-1,TRBD1,NA,TRBJ2-5,CSVGQGTRETQYF,TGCAGCGTTGGACAGGGTACGAGGGAGACCCAGTACTTC
TRBV6-6,NA,NA,TRBJ1-2,CASSTHNGYTF,TGTGCCAGTTCAACCCACAATGGCTACACCTTC
TRBV10-3,NA,NA,TRBJ2-2,CAISERGSNTGELFF,TGTGCCATCAGTGAGAGGGGTAGCAACACCGGGGAGCTGTTTTTT
TRBV5-5,TRBD1,NA,TRBJ1-2,CASSSMGQASYGYTF,TGTGCCAGCAGCTCGATGGGACAGGCGAGCTATGGCTACACCTTC
TRBV7-2,NA,NA,TRBJ2-7,CASSQDGQFYEQYF,TGTGCCAGCAGCCAAGACGGACAGTTCTACGAGCAGTACTTC
TRBV19,TRBD2,NA,TRBJ2-1,CASSIELAGLMGNEQFF,TGTGCCAGTAGTATAGAACTAGCGGGGCTTATGGGAAATGAGCAGTTCTTC
TRBV19,TRBD1,NA,TRBJ2-7,CASSAMKAGTGGFYEQYF,TGTGCCAGTAGTGCCATGAAGGCTGGGACAGGGGGATTCTACGAGCAGTACTTC
TRBV27,TRBD1,NA,TRBJ2-1,CASSSGTGRGEQFF,TGTGCCAGCAGTTCCGGGACAGGGCGAGGGGAGCAGTTCTTC
TRBV7-3,NA,NA,TRBJ2-5,CASSPNGHLKTQYF,TGTGCCAGCAGCCCTAATGGACACTTGAAGACCCAGTACTTC
TRBV19,NA,NA,TRBJ1-1,CASQWDSRNTEAFF,TGTGCCAGTCAATGGGACTCTAGGAACACTGAAGCTTTCTTT
TRBV7-9,TRBD1,NA,TRBJ1-2,CASSLSGGRGDYGYTF,TGTGCCAGCAGCTTATCAGGGGGCAGGGGTGACTATGGCTACACCTTC
TRBV6-6,NA,NA,TRBJ2-3,CASSRPTGLSTDTQYF,TGTGCCAGCAGCCGACCAACAGGGCTAAGCACAGATACGCAGTATTTT
TRBV15,NA,once,TRBJ2-1,CATSREPSIRSTVLNEQFF,TGTGCCACCAGCAGAGAACCCTCTATAAGATCGACAGTACTGAATGAGCAGTTCTTC
TRBV5-1,NA,NA,TRBJ2-1,CASTDIHGLPYNEQFF,TGCGCCAGCACCGACATTCATGGACTACCCTACAATGAGCAGTTCTTC
TRBV20-1,TRBD2,NA,TRBJ2-1,CSLAGASEQFF,TGCAGCCTAGCGGGAGCTAGTGAGCAGTTCTTC
TRBV4-1,TRBD2,NA,TRBJ2-7,CASSPRTSGTYEQYF,TGCGCCAGCAGCCCCCGGACTAGCGGGACCTACGAGCAGTACTTC